A single sample gave rise to the 9 T cell receptor beta chains below, sequenced in a study of T cell responses to AZD1222 COVID-19 vaccine. Repertoires were generated with immunoSEQ multiplex PCR, while TCRdb's copy carries only in-frame clones and drops some. The table includes over 110,000 clones, 90% detected once. The sequenced sample was peripheral blood, obtained 28 days after the second AZD1222 dose. These receptors all come from an adult who received the AZD1222 COVID-19 vaccine.

The rearrangement links TRBV5-1 to TRBJ2-3; D possibly corresponds to TRBD2 (6 bases). The CDR3 runs to 16 residues. Germline values: CDR1 SGHRS, CDR2 YFSETQ. Deletions cut 3 bases from V and 4 bases from J, with 18 bases between. This CDR3 is CASSSYSRGGADTQYF. CDR3 bases: TGCGCCAGCAGCTCATACAGCCGGGGCGGGGCAGATACGCAGTATTTT.

The chain couples TRBV5-4 to TRBJ1-5; the D is unclear. CDR1 is SGHNT and CDR2 is YYREEE in the germline V gene (reference sequence). The V end lost 4 bases, the J end lost 0 bases, and 11 bases lay between the germline ends. CDR3 length: 15 amino acids. The CDR3 reads CASSLFGNSNQPQHF. The DNA of the CDR3 is TGTGCCAGCAGCCTTTTCGGGAATAGCAATCAGCCCCAGCATTTT.

V is TRBV5-1 and J is TRBJ1-2, with TRBD1 matching 7 bases. This CDR3 comprises 16 residues. Germline V gives CDR1 SGHRS, CDR2 YFSETQ. The trim removed 4 bases at V and 6 bases at J, leaving 15 bases unmatched. This CDR3 is CASSQGGQGKDHGYTF. The CDR3 DNA follows: TGCGCCAGCAGCCAGGGGGGGCAAGGAAAAGATCATGGCTACACCTTC.

Written as DNA, the CDR3 is TGTGCCAGCATAAGTACACCAAACTCCTACGAGCAGTACTTC. This gives the protein CASISTPNSYEQYF. The rearrangement joins TRBV28 to TRBJ2-7; D not resolved. The CDR3 is 14 residues long. Germline lookup yields CDR1 MDHEN and CDR2 SYDVKM. Trimming took 7 bases from V and 0 from J, leaving 13 bases between them.

This chain links TRBV5-8 with TRBJ2-1, with D unclear. The germline V gene encodes CDR1 SGHTS and CDR2 YDEGEE. The ends were cut back, 0 bases at V and 7 bases at J, with 11 bases in the middle. The CDR3 has 14 residues. DNA for the CDR3: TGTGCCAGCAGCTTGGGGTCTAGGGCTAATGAGCAGTTCTTC. As protein: CASSLGSRANEQFF.

V gene TRBV3-1 (or the pseudogene TRBV3-2) combines with J gene TRBJ2-6, with 7 bases aligning to TRBD2. CDR1 is LGHDT and CDR2 is YNNKEL in the germline V gene (reference sequence). There are 19 residues in the CDR3. The junction had 8 bases not matched to a gene; V was cut back by 0 bases and J by 0 bases. CDR3 amino acids: CASSQEMAGVGSGANVLTF. Written as DNA, the CDR3 is TGTGCCAGCAGCCAAGAAATGGCGGGAGTGGGCTCTGGGGCCAACGTCCTGACTTTC.

Here the CDR3 DNA reads TGTGCTAGTGCCCTGGGTGGCATTTCCTACGAGCAGTACTTC. Protein product: CASALGGISYEQYF. This chain joins TRBV12-5 and TRBJ2-7; D remains unclear. Germline CDR1 and CDR2: LGHNT and FRNRAP. The germline V and J ends were trimmed by 7 bases and 1 base, with 14 bases remaining between them. The CDR3 sequence is 14 residues long.

The chain is built from TRBV11-2 and TRBJ2-3; the match to TRBD2 covers 8 bases. The CDR3 length is 18 residues. Germline lookup yields CDR1 SGHAT and CDR2 FQNNGV. The V and J ends lost 1 base and 0 bases, in that order; junction bases with no gene match: 9. The CDR3 region is CASSLASGSPSSTDTQYF. The CDR3, as DNA: TGTGCCAGCAGCTTAGCTAGCGGGTCTCCTTCTAGCACAGATACGCAGTATTTT.

The DNA of the CDR3 is TGTGCCAGCAGTTTAGGAGTTACACCAGGGAACACTGAAGCTTTCTTT. Protein sequence: CASSLGVTPGNTEAFF. The gene calls are TRBV27 and TRBJ1-1; D is unresolved. The germline V and J ends were trimmed by 2 bases and 1 base, with 14 bases remaining between them. Germline loops: CDR1 MNHEY, CDR2 SMNVEV (reference sequence). This CDR3 contains 16 residues.